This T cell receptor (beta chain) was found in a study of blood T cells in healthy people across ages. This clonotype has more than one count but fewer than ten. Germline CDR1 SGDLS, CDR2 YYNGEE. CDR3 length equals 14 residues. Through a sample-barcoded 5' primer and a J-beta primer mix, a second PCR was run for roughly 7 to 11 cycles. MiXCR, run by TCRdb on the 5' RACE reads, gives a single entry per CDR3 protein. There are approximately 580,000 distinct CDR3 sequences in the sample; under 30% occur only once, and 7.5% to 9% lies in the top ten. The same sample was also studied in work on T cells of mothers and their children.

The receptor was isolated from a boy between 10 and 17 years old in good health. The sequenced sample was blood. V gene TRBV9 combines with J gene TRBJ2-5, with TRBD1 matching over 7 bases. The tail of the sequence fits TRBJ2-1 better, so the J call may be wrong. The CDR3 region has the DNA TGTGCCAGCAGCCCGAGAACAGGGGTCGATGAGCAGTTCTTC. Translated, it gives CASSPRTGVDEQFF.